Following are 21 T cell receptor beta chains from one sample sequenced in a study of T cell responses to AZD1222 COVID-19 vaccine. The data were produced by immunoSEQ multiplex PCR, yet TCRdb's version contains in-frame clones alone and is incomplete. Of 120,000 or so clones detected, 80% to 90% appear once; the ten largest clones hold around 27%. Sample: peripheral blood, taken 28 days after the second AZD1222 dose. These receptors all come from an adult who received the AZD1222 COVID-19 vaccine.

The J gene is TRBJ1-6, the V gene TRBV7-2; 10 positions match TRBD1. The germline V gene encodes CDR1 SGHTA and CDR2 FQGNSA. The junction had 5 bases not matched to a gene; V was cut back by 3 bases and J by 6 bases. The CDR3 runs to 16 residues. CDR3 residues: CASSFRDRGSNSPLHF. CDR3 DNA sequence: TGTGCCAGCAGCTTCCGGGACAGGGGAAGTAATTCACCCCTCCACTTT.

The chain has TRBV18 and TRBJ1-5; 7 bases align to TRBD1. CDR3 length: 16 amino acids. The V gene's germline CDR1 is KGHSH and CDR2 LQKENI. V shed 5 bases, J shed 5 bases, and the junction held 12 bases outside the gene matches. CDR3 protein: CASSSIRGAEDQPQHF. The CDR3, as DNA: TGTGCCAGCTCATCCATCAGGGGGGCGGAGGATCAGCCCCAGCATTTT.

The CDR3 sequence is CASSLARNNEKLFF. The CDR3 DNA sequence: TGTGCCAGCAGTTTGGCCAGAAATAATGAAAAACTGTTTTTT. This sequence joins TRBV28 and TRBJ1-4; no definite D call. V shed 3 bases and J shed 4 bases, with 9 bases lying between them. The CDR3 runs to 14 residues. From germline, CDR1 is MDHEN and CDR2 SYDVKM. Supplemented by reference TRBV28 and TRBJ1-4, the full variable domain reads DVKVTQSSRYLVKRTGEKVFLECVQDMDHENMFWYRQDPGLGLRLIYFSYDVKMKEKGDIPEGYSVSREKKERFSLILESASTNQTSMYLCASSLARNNEKLFFGSGTQLSVL.

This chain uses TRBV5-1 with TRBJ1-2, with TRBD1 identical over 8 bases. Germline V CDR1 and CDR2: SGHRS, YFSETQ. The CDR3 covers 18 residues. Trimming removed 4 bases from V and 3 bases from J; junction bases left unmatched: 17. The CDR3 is CASSGSRDRGLADYGYTF. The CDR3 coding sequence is TGCGCCAGCAGCGGGAGTCGAGACAGGGGCCTCGCCGACTATGGCTACACCTTC.

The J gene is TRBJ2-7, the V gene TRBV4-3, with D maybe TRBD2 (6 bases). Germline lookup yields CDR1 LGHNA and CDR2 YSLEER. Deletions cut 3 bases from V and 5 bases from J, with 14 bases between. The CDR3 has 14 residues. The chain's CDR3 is CASSQRAGSHEQYF. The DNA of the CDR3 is TGCGCCAGCAGCCAGCGGGCCGGGAGCCACGAGCAGTACTTC.

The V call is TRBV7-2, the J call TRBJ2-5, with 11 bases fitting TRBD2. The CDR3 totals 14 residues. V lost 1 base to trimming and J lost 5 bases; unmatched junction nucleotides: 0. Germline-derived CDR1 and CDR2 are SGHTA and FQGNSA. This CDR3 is CASSLGLAGETQYF. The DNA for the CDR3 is TGTGCCAGCAGCTTAGGACTAGCGGGGGAGACCCAGTACTTC.

The CDR3 region is CASSIVTGGNQPQHF. CDR3 DNA sequence: TGTGCCAGTAGTATAGTAACAGGGGGGAATCAGCCCCAGCATTTT. This sequence joins TRBV19 and TRBJ1-5; 8 positions agree with TRBD1. The V segment lost 1 base and the J segment 4 bases; nucleotides outside the gene matches: 3. Per the germline V gene, CDR1 is LNHDA and CDR2 is SQIVND (reference sequence). This CDR3 spans 15 amino acids.

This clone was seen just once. The CDR3: CASSFSANYNSPLHF. As DNA, the CDR3 is TGTGCCAGCAGCTTCTCAGCCAACTATAATTCACCCCTCCACTTT. This chain links TRBV13 with TRBJ1-6; D is ambiguous. Germline V gene data show CDR1 as PRHDT and CDR2 as FYEKMQ (reference sequence). Trimming pared 3 bases from V and 3 bases from J, leaving 9 bases between. The CDR3 contains 15 residues.

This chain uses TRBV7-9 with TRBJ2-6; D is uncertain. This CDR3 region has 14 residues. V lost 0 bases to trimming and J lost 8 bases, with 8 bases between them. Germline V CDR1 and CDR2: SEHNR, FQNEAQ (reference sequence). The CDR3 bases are TGTGCCAGCAGCTTAGCCTCGGGTCCCAACGTCCTGACTTTC. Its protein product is CASSLASGPNVLTF. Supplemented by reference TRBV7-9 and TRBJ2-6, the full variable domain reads DTGVSQNPRHKITKRGQNVTFRCDPISEHNRLYWYRQTLGQGPEFLTYFQNEAQLEKSRLLSDRFSAERPKGSFSTLEIQRTEQGDSAMYLCASSLASGPNVLTFGAGSRLTVL.

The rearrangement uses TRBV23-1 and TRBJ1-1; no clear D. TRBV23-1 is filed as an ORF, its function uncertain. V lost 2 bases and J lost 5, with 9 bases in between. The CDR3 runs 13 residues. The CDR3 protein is CASSQLLRTEAFF. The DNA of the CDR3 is TGCGCCAGCAGTCAACTACTAAGGACTGAAGCTTTCTTT.

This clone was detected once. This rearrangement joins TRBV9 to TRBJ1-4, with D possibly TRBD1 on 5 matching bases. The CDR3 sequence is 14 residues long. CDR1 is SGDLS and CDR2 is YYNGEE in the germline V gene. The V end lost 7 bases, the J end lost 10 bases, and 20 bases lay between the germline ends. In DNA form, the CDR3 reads TGTGCCAGCTCTCCCTCCGGGGGGTGGGTAAAACTGTTTTTT. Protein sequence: CASSPSGGWVKLFF.

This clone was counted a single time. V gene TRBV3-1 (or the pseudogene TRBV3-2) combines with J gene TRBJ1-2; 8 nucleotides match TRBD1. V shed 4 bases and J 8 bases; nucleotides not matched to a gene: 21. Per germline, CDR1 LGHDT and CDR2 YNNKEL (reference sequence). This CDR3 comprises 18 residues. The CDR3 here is CASSRQGASKGLIGGYTF. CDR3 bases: TGTGCCAGCAGCCGGCAGGGGGCGTCCAAGGGTTTGATAGGAGGCTACACCTTC.

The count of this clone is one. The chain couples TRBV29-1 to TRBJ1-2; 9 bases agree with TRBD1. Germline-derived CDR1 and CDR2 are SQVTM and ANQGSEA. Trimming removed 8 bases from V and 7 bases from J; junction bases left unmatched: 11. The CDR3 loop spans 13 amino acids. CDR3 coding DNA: TGCAGCTCATCACAGGGGGCGCGGGGTGGCTACACCTTC. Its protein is CSSSQGARGGYTF.

CDR3 DNA sequence: TGTGCCAGCAGCTCCAGAGGGGCCTACGAGCAGTACTTC. Amino acid sequence: CASSSRGAYEQYF. The rearrangement joins TRBV13 to TRBJ2-7, with D perhaps given as TRBD1 or TRBD2 (5 bases each). Deletions cut 4 bases from V and 2 bases from J, with 9 bases between. The germline V gene has CDR1 PRHDT and CDR2 FYEKMQ (reference sequence). The CDR3 spans 13 residues.

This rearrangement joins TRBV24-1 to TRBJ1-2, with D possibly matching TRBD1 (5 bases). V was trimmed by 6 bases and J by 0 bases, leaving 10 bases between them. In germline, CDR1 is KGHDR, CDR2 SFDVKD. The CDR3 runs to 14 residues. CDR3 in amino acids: CATSTRGANYGYTF. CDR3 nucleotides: TGTGCCACCAGTACCCGGGGGGCTAACTATGGCTACACCTTC.

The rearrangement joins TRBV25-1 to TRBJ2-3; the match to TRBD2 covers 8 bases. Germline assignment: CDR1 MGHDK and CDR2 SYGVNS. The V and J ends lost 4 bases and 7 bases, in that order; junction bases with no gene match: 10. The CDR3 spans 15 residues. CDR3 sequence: CASSARGAQSHTQYF. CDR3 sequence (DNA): TGTGCCAGCAGTGCGCGGGGGGCCCAATCCCATACGCAGTATTTT.

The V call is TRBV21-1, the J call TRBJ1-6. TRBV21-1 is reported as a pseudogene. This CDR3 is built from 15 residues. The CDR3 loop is CARSPPGPGGSPLHF. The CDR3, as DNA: TGTGCCCGCAGCCCCCCCGGACCGGGGGGCTCACCCCTCCACTTT.

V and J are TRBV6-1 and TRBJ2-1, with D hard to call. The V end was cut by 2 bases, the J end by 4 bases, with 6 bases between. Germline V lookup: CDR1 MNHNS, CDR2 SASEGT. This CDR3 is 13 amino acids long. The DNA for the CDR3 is TGTGCCAGCAGTGAATACGGGTACAATGAGCAGTTCTTC. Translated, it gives CASSEYGYNEQFF.

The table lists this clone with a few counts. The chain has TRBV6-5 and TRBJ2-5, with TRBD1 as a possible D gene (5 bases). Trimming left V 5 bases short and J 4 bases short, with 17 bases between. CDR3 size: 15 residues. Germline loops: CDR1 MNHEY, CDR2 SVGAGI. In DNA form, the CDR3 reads TGTGCCAGCAGTCCACAAGGGGTTATAGGAGAGACCCAGTACTTC. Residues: CASSPQGVIGETQYF.

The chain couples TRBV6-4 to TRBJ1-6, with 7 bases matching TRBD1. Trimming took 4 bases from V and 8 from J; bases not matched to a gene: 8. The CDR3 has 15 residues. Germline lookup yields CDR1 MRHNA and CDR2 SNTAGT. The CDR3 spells CASSALGQSHSPLHF. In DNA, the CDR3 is TGTGCCAGCAGTGCACTGGGACAGAGCCATTCACCCCTCCACTTT.

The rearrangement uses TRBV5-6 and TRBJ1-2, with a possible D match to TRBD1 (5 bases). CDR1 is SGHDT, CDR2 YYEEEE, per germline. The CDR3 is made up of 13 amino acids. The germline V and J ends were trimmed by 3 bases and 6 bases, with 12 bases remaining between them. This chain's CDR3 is CASSSRVGDGYTF. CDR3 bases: TGTGCCAGCAGCTCCAGGGTTGGGGATGGCTACACCTTC.